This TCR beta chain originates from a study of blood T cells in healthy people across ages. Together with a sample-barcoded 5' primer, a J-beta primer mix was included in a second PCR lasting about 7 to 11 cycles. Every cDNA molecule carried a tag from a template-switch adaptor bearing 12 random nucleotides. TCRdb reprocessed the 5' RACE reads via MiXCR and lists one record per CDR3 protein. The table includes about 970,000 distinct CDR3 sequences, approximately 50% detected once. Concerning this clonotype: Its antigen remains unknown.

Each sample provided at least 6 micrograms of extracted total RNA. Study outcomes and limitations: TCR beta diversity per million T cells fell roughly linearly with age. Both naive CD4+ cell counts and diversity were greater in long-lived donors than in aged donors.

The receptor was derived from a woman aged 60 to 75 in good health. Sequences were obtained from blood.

The CDR3 sequence: CASNGRSSYEQYF. The CDR3 region has the DNA TGTGCCAGCAACGGCCGGAGCTCCTACGAGCAGTACTTC. The chain links TRBV6-2 or TRBV6-3 to TRBJ2-7, with no clear D. Trimming stripped 7 bases from V and 0 bases from J, with 10 bases between. The CDR3 contains 13 residues. Per the germline V gene, CDR1 is MNHEY and CDR2 is SVGEGT.